This T cell receptor beta chain was captured by sequencing in a study of cytomegalovirus exposure and HLA in healthy donors. General study results and limits: The classifier, whose performance was assessed in both the original and validation cohorts, reportedly diagnosed cytomegalovirus status with high specificity and sensitivity. An apparent linkage of common viral pathogens to several of the most significant clusters emerged in a later analysis. 164 TCR beta chains were listed as cytomegalovirus-associated.

It was with 60 Vbeta and 13 Jbeta primers that the PCR ran. TCRdb keeps only in-frame clones here, not all; method: immunoSEQ multiplex PCR. This sample has under 200,000 clones; approximately 79% occur once, and the top ten carry 4.4%. On this clone itself: Antigen specificity is unknown.

Input material: PBMCs. The sequence was obtained from a woman in her thirties in good health and CMV-seropositive.

CDR3 in amino acids: CSVGGTDSYEQYF. In DNA form, the CDR3 reads TGCAGCGTTGGAGGGACTGATTCCTACGAGCAGTACTTC. This chain connects TRBV29-1 to TRBJ2-7, with D possibly TRBD2 on 6 matching bases. Deletions cut 4 bases from V and 1 base from J, with 11 bases between. The CDR3 runs 13 residues. Germline CDR1 SQVTM, CDR2 ANQGSEA.